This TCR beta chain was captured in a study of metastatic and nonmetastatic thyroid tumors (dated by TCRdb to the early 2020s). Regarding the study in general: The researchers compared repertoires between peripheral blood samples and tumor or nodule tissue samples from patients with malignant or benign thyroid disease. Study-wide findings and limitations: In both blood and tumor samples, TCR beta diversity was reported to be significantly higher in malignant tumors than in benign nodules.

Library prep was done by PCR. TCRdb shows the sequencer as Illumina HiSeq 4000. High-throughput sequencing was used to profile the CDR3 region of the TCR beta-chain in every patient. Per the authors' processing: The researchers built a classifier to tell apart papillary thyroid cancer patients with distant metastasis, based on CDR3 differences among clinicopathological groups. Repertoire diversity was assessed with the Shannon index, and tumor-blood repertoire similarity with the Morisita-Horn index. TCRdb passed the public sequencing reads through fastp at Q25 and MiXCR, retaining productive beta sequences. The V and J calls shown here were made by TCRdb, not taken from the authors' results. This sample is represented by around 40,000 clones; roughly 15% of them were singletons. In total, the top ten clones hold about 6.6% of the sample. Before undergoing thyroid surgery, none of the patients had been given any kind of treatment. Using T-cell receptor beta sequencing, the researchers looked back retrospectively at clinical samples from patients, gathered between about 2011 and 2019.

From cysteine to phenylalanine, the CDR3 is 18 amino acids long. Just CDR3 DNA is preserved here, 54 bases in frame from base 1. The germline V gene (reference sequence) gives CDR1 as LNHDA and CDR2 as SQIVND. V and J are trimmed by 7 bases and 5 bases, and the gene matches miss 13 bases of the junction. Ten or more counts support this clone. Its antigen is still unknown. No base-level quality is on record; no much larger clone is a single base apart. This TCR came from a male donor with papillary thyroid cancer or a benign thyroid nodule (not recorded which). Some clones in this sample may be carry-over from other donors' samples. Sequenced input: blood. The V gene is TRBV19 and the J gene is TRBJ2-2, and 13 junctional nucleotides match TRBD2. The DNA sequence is TGTGCCAGTACCAAAGGGACTAGCGGGGCCCCAGGAACCGGGGAGCTGTTTTTT. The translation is CASTKGTSGAPGTGELFF. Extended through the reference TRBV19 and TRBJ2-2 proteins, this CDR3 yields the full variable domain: DGGITQSPKYLFRKEGQNVTLSCEQNLNHDAMYWYRQDPGQGLRLIYYSQIVNDFQKGDIAEGYSVSREKKESFPLTVTSAQKNPTAFYLCASTKGTSGAPGTGELFFGEGSRLTVL.